This section outlines one T cell receptor (beta chain) sequence together with its context. The antigen is undetermined. Prepared libraries of TCR beta cDNA carried unique molecular identifiers. The source material, about 0.9 to 10 million T cells, gave rise to approximately 520,000 cDNA molecules. A single record per CDR3 protein comes from TCRdb applying MiXCR to the PCR reads. The sample records fewer than 850,000 distinct CDR3 sequences, just over 45% being singletons. The germline V and J ends were trimmed by 5 bases and 0 bases, with 5 bases remaining between them. The CDR3 sequence is 12 residues long. Germline CDR1 reads MNHEY; CDR2 reads SVGAGI. The data were taken from a study of post-analysis software for immune sequencing data. Whole-study results and caveats: When patients were compared with controls, five TRBV segments were more frequent, TRBV5-6, TRBV5-1 and TRBV20-1 among them. Samples from a shared batch, those prepared together, strongly co-clustered by F measure. Normalized Chao1 diversity was significantly lower in multiple sclerosis patients than in controls.

This TCR was sampled from a girl aged 10 to 17 with multiple sclerosis. The sequencing sample was made of blood. The chain is built from TRBV6-5 and TRBJ2-7, with no clear D. Here the CDR3 reads CASSDNSYEQYF. In nucleotides, the CDR3 is TGTGCCAGCAGTGACAACTCCTACGAGCAGTACTTC.